Each of the 15 T cell receptor beta chains below was sequenced from the same sample in a study of T cell repertoires in ileal Crohn's disease. Repertoires were generated with immunoSEQ multiplex PCR, while TCRdb's copy carries only in-frame clones and drops some. The sample has 15,000 or so clones, 85% to 95% seen once; the top ten hold less than 4%. Material for sequencing was ileal tissue. The receptors originated from an adult with Crohn's disease.

V usage is TRBV27 and J usage is TRBJ2-5; 7 bases are a match to TRBD2. After removal of 2 bases from V and 5 bases from J, the junction contained 5 bases not matched to a gene. Per germline, CDR1 MNHEY and CDR2 SMNVEV (reference sequence). The CDR3 consists of 14 residues. The CDR3 DNA reads TGTGCCAGCAGTTTACTGGGACTACGGGAGACCCAGTACTTC. Translation: CASSLLGLRETQYF.

The chain carries TRBV19 and TRBJ1-5; D not resolved. There are 14 residues in the CDR3. In germline, CDR1 is LNHDA, CDR2 SQIVND (reference sequence). V dropped 3 bases and J dropped 2 bases, with 8 bases sitting between them. The CDR3 sequence is CASSIWSGNQPQHF. CDR3 DNA sequence: TGTGCCAGTAGTATCTGGTCGGGCAATCAGCCCCAGCATTTT.

This clone occurred once. The genes are TRBV29-1 and TRBJ2-7, with 9 nucleotides matching TRBD1. Germline loops: CDR1 SQVTM, CDR2 ANQGSEA. The CDR3 covers 12 residues. J gave up 6 bases and V 6 bases, and 6 bases lay outside the gene matches. CDR3: CSVRQGVGEQYF. The CDR3 coding sequence is TGCAGCGTCCGACAGGGGGTAGGCGAGCAGTACTTC.

The chain recombines TRBV19 with TRBJ2-5; D is perhaps TRBD1 (6 bases). CDR3 length equals 14 residues. Germline lookup yields CDR1 LNHDA and CDR2 SQIVND (reference sequence). Deletions cut 6 bases from V and 4 bases from J, with 15 bases between. CDR3 nucleotides: TGTGCCAGTAGCCACGGCCAGGGGCTAGAGACCCAGTACTTC. The encoded protein is CASSHGQGLETQYF.

J is TRBJ2-1 and V is TRBV5-1; possible D gene TRBD1, 5 bases. Germline V CDR1 and CDR2: SGHRS, YFSETQ. The CDR3 covers 15 residues. Trimming took off 2 bases at V and 1 base at J, with 10 bases between the two ends. DNA for the CDR3: TGCGCCAGCAGCTTCGGACAAACGTCCTACAATGAGCAGTTCTTC. This sequence encodes CASSFGQTSYNEQFF.

The rearrangement uses TRBV6-9 and TRBJ1-6; 8 nucleotides match TRBD1. The CDR3 length is 21 residues. The V gene end was trimmed by 2 bases and the J gene end by 1 base; junction bases not matched to a gene: 16. CDR1 is MNHGY, CDR2 SVAAGI, per germline. The CDR3 protein is CASSYVQGAGQGKSYNSPLHF. The CDR3 DNA is TGTGCCAGCAGTTATGTCCAGGGGGCCGGACAGGGTAAGTCCTATAATTCACCCCTCCACTTT.

Here the CDR3 reads CASSGDRANYEQYF. The CDR3 nucleotides read TGTGCCAGCAGCGGGGACAGGGCGAACTACGAGCAGTACTTC. The chain employs TRBV21-1 and TRBJ2-7; TRBD1 was called by the table and not checked on the DNA. TRBV21-1 is an annotated pseudogene. This CDR3 region has 14 residues.

As concerns this clone: Sequence at one end of the junction differs from germline and may be a read error. Other DNA sequences in this specimen translate into the identical CDR3. Here the CDR3 reads CATSREWTGTNTEAFF. CDR3 sequence (DNA): TGTGCCACCAGCAGAGAATGGACAGGGACGAACACCGAAGCTTTCTTT. This chain joins TRBV15 and TRBJ1-1, with TRBD1 identical over 8 bases. Germline V CDR1 and CDR2: LNHNV, YYDKDF (reference sequence). The CDR3 runs to 16 residues.

This chain uses TRBV5-1 with TRBJ1-1; D ambiguous. Trimming took off 3 bases at V and 5 bases at J, with 14 bases between the two ends. Germline assignment: CDR1 SGHRS and CDR2 YFSETQ. This CDR3 has 14 amino acids. The CDR3 is CASSYGSPGTEAFF. CDR3 DNA sequence: TGCGCCAGCAGCTACGGGAGCCCTGGGACTGAAGCTTTCTTT.

The chain couples TRBV6-1 to TRBJ1-2; D might be TRBD1 (6 bases). This CDR3 comprises 13 residues. Per the germline V gene, CDR1 is MNHNS and CDR2 is SASEGT. The ends were cut back, 0 bases at V and 4 bases at J, with 6 bases in the middle. In DNA form, the CDR3 reads TGTGCCAGCAGTGAAGCAGGGGGCTATGGCTACACCTTC. It encodes CASSEAGGYGYTF.

The V call is TRBV13, the J call TRBJ1-2; the D gene is possibly TRBD1 (5 bases). The CDR3 consists of 14 residues. V lost 5 bases and J 5 bases, leaving 15 bases between the germline ends. Germline assignment: CDR1 PRHDT and CDR2 FYEKMQ (reference sequence). Here the CDR3 reads CASSLGRGDYGYTF. CDR3 bases: TGTGCCAGCAGCCTCGGTAGGGGTGATTATGGCTACACCTTC.

The rearrangement links TRBV29-1 to TRBJ1-1; TRBD1 matches 7 bases. The CDR3 is 13 amino acids. V was pared by 1 base and J by 8 bases, with 7 bases of the junction left unmatched. Germline assignment: CDR1 SQVTM and CDR2 ANQGSEA. The CDR3: CSVEATEGAEAFF. CDR3 nucleotides: TGCAGCGTTGAAGCAACGGAGGGGGCCGAAGCTTTCTTT. The full variable domain, rest sourced from reference TRBV29-1 and TRBJ1-1, is SAVISQKPSRDICQRGTSLTIQCQVDSQVTMMFWYRQQPGQSLTLIATANQGSEATYESGFVIDKFPISRPNLTFSTLTVSNMSPEDSSIYLCSVEATEGAEAFFGQGTRLTVV.

The chain recombines TRBV9 with TRBJ2-3; 8 nucleotides align to TRBD1. CDR1 and CDR2 from the germline V gene are SGDLS and YYNGEE. J gave up 5 bases and V 6 bases, and 8 bases lay outside the gene matches. The CDR3 contains 14 residues. The CDR3 bases are TGTGCCAGCAATACCCCGGGACAGGAAGATACGCAGTATTTT. This translates into CASNTPGQEDTQYF.

Only a few counts were recorded for this clone. V and J are TRBV6-1 and TRBJ1-2, with no clear D. From germline, CDR1 is MNHNS and CDR2 SASEGT. V gave up 3 bases and J gave up 5 bases, with 16 bases separating them. This CDR3 comprises 15 residues. The DNA of the CDR3 is TGTGCCAGCAGTGAGAACTCCCACGGGTCTTATGGCTACACCTTC. Protein sequence: CASSENSHGSYGYTF.

In regard to this clone: A read error may account for a junction end that differs from germline. This rearrangement joins TRBV30 to TRBJ2-3, with TRBD1 matching 7 bases. The CDR3 runs to 10 residues. Germline assignment: CDR1 GTSNPN and CDR2 SVGIG (reference sequence). The CDR3 sequence: CAWGQEEGKF. The CDR3 nucleotides read TGTGCCTGGGGACAGGAAGAGGGAAAGTTT. The full variable domain, in which reference TRBV30 and TRBJ2-3 provide the parts outside the CDR3, is SQTIHQWPATLVQPVGSPLSLECTVEGTSNPNLYWYRQAAGRGLQLLFYSVGIGQISSEVPQNLSASRPQDRQFILSSKKLLLSDSGFYLCAWGQEEGKFGPGTRLTVL.